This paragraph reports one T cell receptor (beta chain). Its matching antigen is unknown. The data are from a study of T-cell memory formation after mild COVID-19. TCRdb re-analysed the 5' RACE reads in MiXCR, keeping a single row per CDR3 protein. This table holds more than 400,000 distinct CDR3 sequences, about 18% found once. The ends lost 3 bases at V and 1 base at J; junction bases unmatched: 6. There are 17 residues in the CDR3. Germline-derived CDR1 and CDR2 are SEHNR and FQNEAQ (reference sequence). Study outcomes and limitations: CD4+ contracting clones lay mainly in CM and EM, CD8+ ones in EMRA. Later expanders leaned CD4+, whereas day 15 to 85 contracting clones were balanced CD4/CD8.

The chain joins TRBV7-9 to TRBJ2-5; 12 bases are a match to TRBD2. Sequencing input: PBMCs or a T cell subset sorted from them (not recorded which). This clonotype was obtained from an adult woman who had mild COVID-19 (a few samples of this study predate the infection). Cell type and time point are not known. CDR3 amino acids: CASSFGLAGTLQETQYF. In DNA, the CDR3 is TGTGCCAGCAGCTTTGGACTAGCGGGGACCCTCCAAGAGACCCAGTACTTC.